This entry is about one TCR beta chain. The data belong to a study of T cell responses to AZD1222 COVID-19 vaccine. Sequencing used immunoSEQ multiplex PCR; TCRdb keeps in-frame clones, though not all of them. The sample shows 65,000 to 70,000 clones, roughly 90% of them seen only once. J was trimmed by 11 bases and V by 9 bases; bases with no gene match: 8. Germline V gene lookup returns CDR1 MNHEY and CDR2 SVGAGI. The CDR3 consists of 11 residues. The sample in question was peripheral blood, obtained on day 0 of AZD1222 vaccination. This rearrangement joins TRBV6-5 to TRBJ1-1; TRBD1 matches at 8 bases. The TCR comes from an adult in good health. The CDR3 here is CASWGGQVAFF. Here the CDR3 DNA reads TGTGCCAGTTGGGGGGGACAGGTCGCTTTCTTT.